Sequencing of this T cell receptor beta chain was carried out in a study of identical twins. V dropped 3 bases and J dropped 4 bases, with 19 bases sitting between them. In germline, CDR1 is DFQATT, CDR2 SNEGSKA (reference sequence). The CDR3 is 15 residues long. The study, taken as a whole, reports: Invariant T cells like MAIT and iNKT could partly confound the zero-insertion analyses. Those out-of-frame alpha sequences shared by twins showed an excess of low generation probability.

MiXCR was run by TCRdb on the 5' RACE reads, yielding one entry per CDR3 protein. The data hold hundreds of thousands of distinct CDR3 sequences, with 21% observed a single time. This clonotype was counted only a few times. Its antigen is undetermined. The same specimen was also included in a second study, on T cells expressing NK-cell markers. From that study: Investigators obtained TCR beta repertoires from sorted CD3+CD56+NKG2C+, CD3+CD56+NKG2C- and CD3+CD56-NKG2C+ T cells. In about six donors, dominant CD3+CD56+NKG2C+ clonotypes ranked among the top 10 CD8+ clonotypes.

This clonotype was obtained from a young woman in good health. Sequencing input: PBMCs. This chain connects TRBV20-1 to TRBJ2-7; D remains ambiguous. The CDR3 protein is CSASNPQSFAYEQYF. The DNA for the CDR3 is TGCAGTGCTAGTAATCCCCAATCGTTCGCTTACGAGCAGTACTTC.